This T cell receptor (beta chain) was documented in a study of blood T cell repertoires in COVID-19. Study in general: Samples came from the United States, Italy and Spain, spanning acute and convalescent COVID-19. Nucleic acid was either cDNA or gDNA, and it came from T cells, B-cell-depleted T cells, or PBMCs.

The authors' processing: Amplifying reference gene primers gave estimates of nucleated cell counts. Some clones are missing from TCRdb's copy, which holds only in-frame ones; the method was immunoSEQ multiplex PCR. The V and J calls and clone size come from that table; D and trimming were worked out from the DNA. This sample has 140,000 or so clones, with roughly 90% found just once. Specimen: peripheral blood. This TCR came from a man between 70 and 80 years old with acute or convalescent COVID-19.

As DNA, the CDR3 is TGTGCCTGGAGTGTCCGGGGGTACAGGAACGAGCAGTACTTC. Translated: CAWSVRGYRNEQYF. The chain combines TRBV30 with TRBJ2-7; a possible D gene is TRBD2 (6 bases). CDR1 is GTSNPN, CDR2 SVGIG, per germline (reference sequence). The CDR3 contains 14 residues. Trimming left V 0 bases short and J 5 bases short, with 14 bases between.